The 26 T cell receptor beta chains presented below share a single source sample, sequenced in a study of blood T cell repertoires in COVID-19. Sequenced by immunoSEQ multiplex PCR; TCRdb stores in-frame clones only, minus some. Among 200,000 to 300,000 clones listed, about 83% were seen once. Sequencing was performed on peripheral blood. Every receptor here comes from a human donor in a cohort sampled during active COVID-19.

The chain links TRBV6-5 to TRBJ2-1, with D possibly matching TRBD1 (5 bases). This CDR3 spans 15 amino acids. Germline-derived CDR1 and CDR2 are MNHEY and SVGAGI. Trimming pared 2 bases from V and 7 bases from J, leaving 15 bases between. The CDR3 reads CASSYGRALGNEQFF. Here the CDR3 DNA reads TGTGCCAGCAGTTACGGCAGGGCCTTGGGGAATGAGCAGTTCTTC.

The chain combines TRBV28 with TRBJ1-2; D gene ambiguous. Germline CDR1 MDHEN, CDR2 SYDVKM. V was trimmed by 6 bases and J by 6 bases, leaving 11 bases between them. This CDR3 contains 12 residues. The CDR3 sequence: CASRSGLDGYTF. The CDR3 DNA is TGTGCCAGCAGGTCAGGACTGGATGGCTACACCTTC.

The chain joins TRBV5-8 to TRBJ1-6, with D perhaps matching TRBD1 (6 bases). Germline CDR1 reads SGHTS; CDR2 reads YDEGEE. The V end lost 2 bases, the J end lost 0 bases, and 9 bases lay between the germline ends. CDR3 length: 16 amino acids. CDR3 amino acids: CASSFRGSSYNSPLHF. CDR3 DNA sequence: TGTGCCAGCAGCTTCAGGGGAAGCTCCTATAATTCACCCCTCCACTTT.

This rearrangement joins TRBV14 to TRBJ1-6; no definite D call. Trimming took 0 bases from V and 11 from J, leaving 14 bases between them. The length of the CDR3 is 15 residues. Germline V CDR1 and CDR2: SGHDN, FVKESK. For the CDR3, the DNA is TGTGCCAGCAGCCAAGATTCGGCCGGGAGGCCACCCCTCCACTTT. It specifies CASSQDSAGRPPLHF.

The chain links TRBV12-3 or TRBV12-4 to TRBJ1-2; D remains unclear. There are 13 residues in the CDR3. Trimming took 6 bases from V and 7 from J, leaving 15 bases between them. The CDR3 loop is CASSPRSAVGYTF. In DNA, the CDR3 is TGTGCCAGCAGCCCAAGATCCGCGGTTGGCTACACCTTC.

The rearrangement joins TRBV18 to TRBJ1-1; TRBD1 aligns across 7 bases. Trimming removed 9 bases from V and 0 bases from J; junction bases left unmatched: 16. The CDR3 loop spans 17 amino acids. Germline CDR1 is KGHSH and CDR2 is LQKENI. The CDR3 bases are TGTGCCAGTTCAAGGAAAGAGTTACAGGGGATGAACACTGAAGCTTTCTTT. This gives the protein CASSRKELQGMNTEAFF.

The V call is TRBV24-1, the J call TRBJ2-1; TRBD1 aligns across 7 bases. The CDR3 loop spans 15 amino acids. Germline loops: CDR1 KGHDR, CDR2 SFDVKD. The ends lost 4 bases at V and 3 bases at J; junction bases unmatched: 5. The CDR3 sequence: CATSDPGQVYNEQFF. The CDR3 DNA follows: TGTGCCACCAGTGACCCTGGACAGGTCTACAATGAGCAGTTCTTC.

The chain recombines TRBV6-5 with TRBJ2-1; tentative D call: TRBD2 (5 bases). V was pared by 9 bases and J by 2 bases, with 14 bases between. The CDR3 sequence is 14 residues long. Looked up from germline, CDR1 is MNHEY and CDR2 is SVGAGI. CDR3: CASAGLGTYNEQFF. The CDR3, as DNA: TGTGCCAGTGCTGGGCTCGGGACCTACAATGAGCAGTTCTTC.

This chain connects TRBV6-6 to TRBJ1-4; 10 positions match TRBD1. This CDR3 comprises 15 residues. J lost 8 bases, V lost 5 bases, and 8 bases had no gene match. The germline CDR1 and CDR2 sequences are MNHNY and SVGAGI (reference sequence). DNA of the CDR3: TGTGCCAGCAGTCTCCGACAGGGGGCACGGGAAAAACTGTTTTTT. Protein sequence: CASSLRQGAREKLFF.

The rearrangement uses TRBV20-1 and TRBJ2-7; 7 bases align to TRBD2. Germline V gene sequence: CDR1 DFQATT, CDR2 SNEGSKA (reference sequence). This CDR3 contains 15 residues. Unmatched junction bases numbered 8, after V lost 3 bases and J lost 0 bases. The CDR3 loop reads CSASKGSGVSYEQYF. The CDR3, as DNA: TGCAGTGCTAGTAAGGGGAGCGGGGTCTCCTACGAGCAGTACTTC.

The chain uses TRBV7-2 and TRBJ1-3; 10 nucleotides align to TRBD1. The CDR3 totals 16 residues. Germline CDR1 SGHTA, CDR2 FQGNSA. J was trimmed by 0 bases and V by 5 bases; bases with no gene match: 4. CDR3 sequence reads: CASSPRTGGSGNTIYF. CDR3 sequence (DNA): TGTGCCAGCAGCCCTAGGACAGGGGGCTCTGGAAACACCATATATTTT.

This rearrangement joins TRBV29-1 to TRBJ2-5; 11 nucleotides match TRBD2. The trim removed 6 bases at V and 5 bases at J, leaving 11 bases unmatched. The CDR3 length is 15 residues. CDR1 is SQVTM and CDR2 is ANQGSEA in the germline V gene. CDR3 amino acids: CSVKLAGGQLETQYF. CDR3 DNA: TGCAGCGTCAAATTAGCGGGGGGGCAATTGGAGACCCAGTACTTC.

The chain couples TRBV4-1 to TRBJ2-1; the match to TRBD2 covers 7 bases. The CDR3 covers 14 residues. The germline CDR1 and CDR2 sequences are MGHRA and YSYEKL. J lost 7 bases, V lost 6 bases, and 9 bases had no gene match. This CDR3 is CASRKAGAENEQFF. CDR3 coding DNA: TGCGCCAGCAGGAAGGCGGGAGCGGAAAATGAGCAGTTCTTC.

The chain recombines TRBV6-5 with TRBJ1-4; maybe TRBD1 (5 bases). Trimming took off 4 bases at V and 4 bases at J, with 10 bases between the two ends. CDR1 is MNHEY and CDR2 is SVGAGI in the germline V gene. CDR3 length equals 14 residues. CDR3 sequence reads: CASSLRGNNEKLFF. In nucleotides, the CDR3 is TGTGCCAGCAGTTTGCGGGGGAATAATGAAAAACTGTTTTTT.

The gene calls are TRBV6-5 and TRBJ2-7; possibly TRBD2 for D (5 bases). Trimming cost V 2 bases and J 5 bases, with 13 bases left between them. Germline V gene data show CDR1 as MNHEY and CDR2 as SVGAGI. This CDR3 spans 14 amino acids. The CDR3 spells CASSYAEGFDEQYF. The CDR3 DNA reads TGTGCCAGCAGTTACGCCGAGGGATTCGACGAGCAGTACTTC.

CDR3 DNA sequence: TGTGCCAGCTCACCACCGACAGGCTCTCTCACAGATACGCAGTATTTT. As protein: CASSPPTGSLTDTQYF. This chain uses TRBV18 with TRBJ2-3, with TRBD1 as a possible D gene (6 bases). The CDR3 consists of 16 residues. V gave up 0 bases and J gave up 2 bases, with 12 bases separating them. Germline lookup yields CDR1 KGHSH and CDR2 LQKENI.

The chain carries TRBV3-1 (or the pseudogene TRBV3-2) and TRBJ2-2; 10 bases fit TRBD1. This CDR3 is built from 17 residues. From germline, CDR1 is LGHDT and CDR2 YNNKEL (reference sequence). Unmatched junction bases numbered 10, after V lost 4 bases and J lost 5 bases. CDR3 amino acids: CASSPRRQGAGTGELFF. The DNA for the CDR3 is TGTGCCAGCAGCCCGCGTCGACAGGGGGCCGGGACCGGGGAGCTGTTTTTT.

For this clone: This sample also contains other DNA sequences that code for the same CDR3. The chain uses TRBV2 and TRBJ1-5; possibly TRBD1 for D (6 bases). The V end lost 3 bases, the J end lost 4 bases, and 7 bases lay between the germline ends. This CDR3 has 13 amino acids. Germline-derived CDR1 and CDR2 are SNHLY and FYNNEI. CDR3 nucleotides: TGTGCCAGCAGTGAGACAGGTAATCAGCCCCAGCATTTT. It is translated as CASSETGNQPQHF.

This chain connects TRBV29-1 to TRBJ2-7; TRBD1 matches at 7 bases. J lost 3 bases, V lost 6 bases, and 8 bases had no gene match. In germline, CDR1 is SQVTM, CDR2 ANQGSEA. The CDR3 has 13 residues. The CDR3 loop reads CSVITGAGYEQYF. The CDR3 DNA sequence: TGCAGCGTGATAACAGGGGCCGGCTACGAGCAGTACTTC.

In its sample, this clone was seen once. The CDR3 region is CASSLDPAGIEAFF. CDR3 in DNA: TGTGCCAGCAGCTTAGATCCTGCGGGGATTGAAGCTTTCTTT. The chain carries TRBV11-2 and TRBJ1-1; D uncertain. V lost 0 bases to trimming and J lost 7 bases, with 12 bases between them. The CDR3 loop spans 14 amino acids. Per the germline V gene, CDR1 is SGHAT and CDR2 is FQNNGV.

This chain connects TRBV4-1 to TRBJ1-4, with TRBD1 identical over 10 bases. V lost 3 bases to trimming and J lost 7 bases; unmatched junction nucleotides: 5. The CDR3 totals 15 residues. Germline lookup yields CDR1 MGHRA and CDR2 YSYEKL. Written as DNA, the CDR3 is TGCGCCAGCAGCCATCTGGACAGGGGGTCTGAAAAACTGTTTTTT. As protein: CASSHLDRGSEKLFF.

V is TRBV6-5 and J is TRBJ2-7; possible D gene TRBD1, 6 bases. The ends were cut back, 10 bases at V and 6 bases at J, with 19 bases in the middle. The germline CDR1 and CDR2 sequences are MNHEY and SVGAGI. CDR3 length: 13 residues. The CDR3 spells CAIKRQVYREQYF. CDR3 nucleotide sequence: TGTGCCATTAAGAGACAGGTGTATCGCGAGCAGTACTTC.

CDR3 nucleotides: TGTGCCAGCAGCGCTAGACGAAGCGGGAGAAGGTCCTACGAGCAGTACTTC. This translates into CASSARRSGRRSYEQYF. V is TRBV21-1 and J is TRBJ2-7; the tabulated D call, TRBD2, remains unverified against the DNA. TRBV21-1 constitutes a pseudogene. The CDR3 has 17 amino acids.

This chain joins TRBV4-1 and TRBJ1-2, with 7 bases lining up with TRBD1. This CDR3 spans 20 amino acids. Germline assignment: CDR1 MGHRA and CDR2 YSYEKL. V gave up 3 bases and J gave up 4 bases; unmatched junction bases: 23. The CDR3 sequence: CASSQRLEGQGVLMGYGYTF. CDR3 bases: TGCGCCAGCAGCCAGAGACTAGAGGGCCAGGGGGTCCTAATGGGCTATGGCTACACCTTC.

The chain employs TRBV28 and TRBJ1-4; no clear D gene. Per germline, CDR1 MDHEN and CDR2 SYDVKM. This CDR3 has 13 residues. Between the trimmed V and J ends, which lost 9 bases and 4 bases, there was a span of 12 bases. CDR3 amino acids: CASLNSYNEKLFF. Written as DNA, the CDR3 is TGTGCCAGTTTAAACAGCTATAATGAAAAACTGTTTTTT.

The gene calls are TRBV5-4 and TRBJ1-3; no reliable D call. Per germline, CDR1 SGHNT and CDR2 YYREEE (reference sequence). V was clipped by 0 bases and J by 3 bases, with 7 bases between them. The CDR3 covers 14 residues. This chain's CDR3 is CASSLVGDGNTIYF. CDR3 bases: TGTGCCAGCAGCTTGGTGGGAGATGGAAACACCATATATTTT.